This T cell receptor (beta chain) was documented in a study of T cells in Graves' hyperthyroidism and ophthalmopathy. Study-wide points: Progression to ophthalmopathy was predicted a median of 6.5 months early.

The source material, RNA transcripts, was used to amplify TCR beta CDR3 regions. First-round RT-PCR of the TCR CDR3 relied on the HTBI primer set. TCRdb reprocessed the multiplex PCR reads with MiXCR, giving one entry per CDR3 protein. This sample yields approximately 530,000 distinct CDR3 sequences, of which about 20% are seen a single time; 45% to 50% belongs to the top ten. CDR3 size: 16 residues. V lost 2 bases and J lost 4, with 14 bases in between. Germline CDR1 is MDHEN and CDR2 is SYDVKM. A remark on this clonotype: Its matching antigen is unknown.

Uncontrolled infection, other autoimmune disease, pregnancy or lactation barred patients from enrollment. In making diagnoses, clinical symptoms, serum thyroxine and TRAb, thyroid ultrasound and orbital computed tomography were all used. Specimen: blood. The source of this sequence is a man in his forties with Graves' ophthalmopathy. The rearrangement links TRBV28 to TRBJ2-2, with D perhaps assigned TRBD1 or TRBD2 (5 bases each). CDR3 sequence: CASSLGGLGVTGELFF. CDR3 DNA: TGTGCCAGCAGTTTAGGAGGACTGGGGGTCACCGGGGAGCTGTTTTTT.